The rows below give T cell receptor beta chains drawn from one sample of a study of blood T cell repertoires in COVID-19. Repertoires were generated with immunoSEQ multiplex PCR, while TCRdb's copy carries only in-frame clones and drops some. The data show 81,000 or so clones, roughly 77% seen once. Input material: peripheral blood. Receptor source: a human donor in a cohort sampled during active COVID-19. CDR3s include the opening cysteine and the closing phenylalanine or tryptophan. D genes are given only for firm matches.

TRBD2	TRBV7-9	TRBJ2-1	CASSSTSGGPRDEQFF	TGTGCCAGCAGCTCGACTAGCGGGGGCCCCAGGGATGAGCAGTTCTTC
TRBD2	TRBV9	TRBJ2-5	CASSALPTSGVRETQYF	TGTGCCAGCAGTGCACTACCAACTAGCGGGGTAAGAGAGACCCAGTACTTC
NA	TRBV5-1	TRBJ2-5	CASSLVSRGQETQYF	TGCGCCAGCAGCTTGGTCTCCAGGGGTCAAGAGACCCAGTACTTC
TRBD2	TRBV28	TRBJ2-7	CASTPGGAGGYEQYF	TGTGCCAGCACGCCGGGGGGGGCCGGTGGTTACGAGCAGTACTTC
NA	TRBV12-5	TRBJ2-7	CASGLVLQALSYEQYF	TGTGCTAGTGGTTTGGTATTACAGGCCCTCTCCTACGAGCAGTACTTC
NA	TRBV7-8	TRBJ1-4	CASSPSPLFREKLFF	TGTGCCAGCAGCCCCTCCCCTCTTTTTCGTGAAAAACTGTTTTTT
NA	TRBV11-2	TRBJ1-2	CASSFGPVVESYTF	TGTGCCAGCAGCTTTGGGCCCGTCGTAGAAAGCTACACCTTC
TRBD2	TRBV4-1	TRBJ2-1	CASSQDGGAYNEQFF	TGCGCCAGCAGCCAAGACGGGGGGGCCTACAATGAGCAGTTCTTC
NA	TRBV4-1	TRBJ1-1	CASSQGPGGSVGNTEAFF	TGCGCCAGCAGCCAAGGGCCGGGCGGGTCGGTTGGGAACACTGAAGCTTTCTTT
NA	TRBV7-2	TRBJ1-5	CASSLGDTSNQPQHF	TGTGCCAGCAGCTTAGGGGACACTAGCAATCAGCCCCAGCATTTT